The rows below give T cell receptor beta chains drawn from one sample of a study of identical twins. TCRdb called the 5' RACE reads again in MiXCR, with one record for every CDR3 protein. Here the sample spans roughly 1.6 million distinct CDR3 sequences, roughly 35% being singletons. What was sequenced was cord blood. These receptors were collected from a newborn girl in good health. Each CDR3 is given with its conserved first and last residue. D genes are given only for firm matches. The size entry is marked missing in some rows and otherwise reads once, few, many or a size class.

>few|TRBV15|TRBJ1-5|NA
TGTGCCACCAGCAGAACCGGAGGTAGCAATCAGCCCCAGCATTTT
CATSRTGGSNQPQHF
>NA|TRBV29-1|TRBJ1-2|NA
TGCAGCGTGGAGGTTAGAGTACCAGCACAAAGGTGGGGCTACACCTTC
CSVEVRVPAQRWGYTF
>few|TRBV11-2|TRBJ1-2|NA
TGTGCCAGCAGCTTGTACGACGGGAGTCCCTATGGCTACACCTTC
CASSLYDGSPYGYTF
>few|TRBV7-9|TRBJ2-7|NA
TGTGCCAGCAGCCCCATGCATGAAACCGGGACATACGAAACCTACGAGCAGTACTTC
CASSPMHETGTYETYEQYF
>many|TRBV12-3/TRBV12-4|TRBJ2-3|NA
TGTGCCAGCAGTTTCGACCGCCCAGCGACAGATACGCAGTATTTT
CASSFDRPATDTQYF
>NA|TRBV3-1|TRBJ2-7|TRBD2
TGTGCCAGCAGCCGCGGCGGAGCGGGGGATTACGAGCAGTACTTC
CASSRGGAGDYEQYF
>NA|TRBV27|TRBJ2-1|NA
TGTGCCAGCAGCCATACAGGGTTCCACCTCCACAATGAGCAGTTCTTC
CASSHTGFHLHNEQFF
>many|TRBV11-2|TRBJ2-3|NA
TGTGCCAGCAGCTCGGGGTCAACGCAGTATTTT
CASSSGSTQYF
>few|TRBV7-9|TRBJ1-6|NA
TGTGCCAGCAGCTTAGCCCAGGAAAGTAAAGGCTATAATTCACCCCTCCACTTT
CASSLAQESKGYNSPLHF
>NA|TRBV12-3/TRBV12-4|TRBJ2-4|TRBD2
TGTGCCAGCAGTTTAAGGCTAGCGGGGGATCGGGGCAAAAACATTCAGTACTTC
CASSLRLAGDRGKNIQYF